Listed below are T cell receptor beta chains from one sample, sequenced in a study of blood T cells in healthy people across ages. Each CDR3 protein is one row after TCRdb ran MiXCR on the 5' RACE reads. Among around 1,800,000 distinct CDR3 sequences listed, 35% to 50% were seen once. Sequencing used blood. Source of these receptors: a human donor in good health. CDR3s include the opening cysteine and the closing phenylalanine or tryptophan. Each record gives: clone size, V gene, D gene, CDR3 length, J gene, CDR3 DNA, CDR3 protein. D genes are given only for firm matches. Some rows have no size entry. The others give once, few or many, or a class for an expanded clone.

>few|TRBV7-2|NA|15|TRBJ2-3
TGTGCCAGCAGCTTAGGGTTCTCGTACACAGATACGCAGTATTTT
CASSLGFSYTDTQYF
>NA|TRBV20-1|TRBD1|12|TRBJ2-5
TGCAGTGCTGGACAGGGGAGGGAGACCCAGTACTTC
CSAGQGRETQYF
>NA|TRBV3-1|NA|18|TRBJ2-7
TGTGCCAGCAGCCAGACCGTTGGAGCGGACATTCGGGCCTACGAGCAGTACTTC
CASSQTVGADIRAYEQYF
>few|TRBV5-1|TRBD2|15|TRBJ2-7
TGCGCCAGCAGCTTGGGTGCGGGGGGCCGAGGCGAGCAGTACTTC
CASSLGAGGRGEQYF
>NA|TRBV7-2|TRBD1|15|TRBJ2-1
TGTGCCAGCAGCTTAGGGGGGACAGGGCCTCGGGAGCAGTTCTTC
CASSLGGTGPREQFF
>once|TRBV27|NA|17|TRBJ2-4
TGTGCCAGCAGGATAAGCCCCCTCGGGGGAGCCAAAAACATTCAGTACTTC
CASRISPLGGAKNIQYF
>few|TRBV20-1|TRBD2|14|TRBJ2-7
TGCAGTGCTACCCCACTAGCGGGGGCCTACGAGCAGTACTTC
CSATPLAGAYEQYF
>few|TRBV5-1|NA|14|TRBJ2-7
TGCGCCAGCAGCTTGGTGGAAAACTCCTACGAGCAGTACTTC
CASSLVENSYEQYF
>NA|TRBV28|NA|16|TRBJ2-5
TGTGCCAGCAGCTCACTACGGGACGGCGGAAGGGAGACCCAGTACTTC
CASSSLRDGGRETQYF
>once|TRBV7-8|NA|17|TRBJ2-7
TGTGCCAGCAGCTTAGGTTTGGGGACTTTAGTAGGCTACGAGCAGTACTTC
CASSLGLGTLVGYEQYF
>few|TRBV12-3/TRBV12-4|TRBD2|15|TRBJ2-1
TGTGCCAGCAGCCCGCGGGGGGATTTCTACAATGAGCAGTTCTTC
CASSPRGDFYNEQFF
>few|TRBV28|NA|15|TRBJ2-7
TGTGCCAGCAGTCAACTCGACAGGAGCTCCTACGAGCAGTACTTC
CASSQLDRSSYEQYF
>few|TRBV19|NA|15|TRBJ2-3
TGTGCCAGTAGTACCCCGGGAAGGGGTACAGATACGCAGTATTTT
CASSTPGRGTDTQYF
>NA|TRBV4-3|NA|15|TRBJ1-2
TGCGCCAGCAGCCAAGAATATGGGGGACGCTGGGGCTACACCTTC
CASSQEYGGRWGYTF
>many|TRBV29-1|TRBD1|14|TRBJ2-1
TGCAGCGCTGTGACAGGGGGACTCTACAATGAGCAGTTCTTC
CSAVTGGLYNEQFF
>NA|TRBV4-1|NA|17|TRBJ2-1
TGCGCCAGCAGCCTAAGAGACAGATCCAGGCCTAACAATGAGCAGTTCTTC
CASSLRDRSRPNNEQFF
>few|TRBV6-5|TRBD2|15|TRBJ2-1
TGTGCCAGCAGGCTAGCGGGGGTTAACTACAATGAGCAGTTCTTC
CASRLAGVNYNEQFF
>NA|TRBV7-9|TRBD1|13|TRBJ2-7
TGTGCCAGCAGGACAGGGGGCCTCTACGAGCAGTACTTC
CASRTGGLYEQYF
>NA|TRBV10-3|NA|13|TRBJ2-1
TGTGCCACTTCTCCTCCTGGCCGCCATGAGCAGTTCTTC
CATSPPGRHEQFF
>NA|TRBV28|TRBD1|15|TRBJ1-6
TGTGCCAGCAGTCGCTCCGGACAGGGCAATTCACCCCTCCACTTT
CASSRSGQGNSPLHF
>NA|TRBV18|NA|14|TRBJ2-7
TGTGCCAGCTCACCCGGGACAACTGACTACGAGCAGTACTTC
CASSPGTTDYEQYF
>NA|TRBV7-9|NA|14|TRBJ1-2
TGTGCCAGCAGCGCATCAGGGCGTCAAGATGGCTACACCTTC
CASSASGRQDGYTF
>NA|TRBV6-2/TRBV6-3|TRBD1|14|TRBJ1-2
TGTGCCAGCAGTCAATCGACAGGGAGCTATGGCTACACCTTC
CASSQSTGSYGYTF
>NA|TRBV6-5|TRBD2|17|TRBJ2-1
TGTGCCAGCAGTTACCACGTCGGGAGCGGGGGGTTCAATGAGCAGTTCTTC
CASSYHVGSGGFNEQFF
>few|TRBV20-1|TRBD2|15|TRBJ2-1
TGCAGTGCGCGTCCGGGGATGTTAGCGGGGGAAATTGAGTTCTTC
CSARPGMLAGEIEFF
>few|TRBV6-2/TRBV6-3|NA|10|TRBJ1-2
TGTGCGGTCAGGGACTATGGCTACACCTTC
CAVRDYGYTF
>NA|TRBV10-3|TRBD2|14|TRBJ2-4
TGTGCCACCAGTGTTGAGCGGGGGTCTAGAGAGCAGTACTTC
CATSVERGSREQYF
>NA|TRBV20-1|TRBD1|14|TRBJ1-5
TGCAGTGCATACAGGGGGAAGAGCAATCAGCCCCAGCATTTT
CSAYRGKSNQPQHF
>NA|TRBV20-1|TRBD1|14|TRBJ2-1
TGCAGTGCCCGGGACAGCGGCTCCTACAATGAGCAGTTCTTC
CSARDSGSYNEQFF
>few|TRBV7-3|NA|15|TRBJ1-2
TGTGCCAGCAGCCCAGTGGGCACGGAGTTCTCTGGCTACACCTTC
CASSPVGTEFSGYTF
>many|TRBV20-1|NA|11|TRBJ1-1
TGCAGTGCTACAGGGAACACTGAAGCTTTCTTT
CSATGNTEAFF
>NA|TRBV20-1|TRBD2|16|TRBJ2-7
TGCAGTGCTAGAGATATCGCTAGCGGGGGGGCCTACGAGCAGTACTTC
CSARDIASGGAYEQYF
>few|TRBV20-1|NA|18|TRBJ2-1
TGCAGTGCTAGAGATCCTGGCCGGTCGGGGGCCTCCTACAATGAGCAGTTCTTC
CSARDPGRSGASYNEQFF
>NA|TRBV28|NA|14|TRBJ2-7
TGTGCCAGCGGGCGGGGGACAGGAATCTACGAGCAGTACTTC
CASGRGTGIYEQYF
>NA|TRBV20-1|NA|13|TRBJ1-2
TGCAGTGCTAGCCTACCGGACCATGGAGGCTACACCTTC
CSASLPDHGGYTF
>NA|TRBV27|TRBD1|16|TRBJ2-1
TGTGCCAGCAGTCCCAGTCCCGGGACAGGCTACAATGAGCAGTTCTTC
CASSPSPGTGYNEQFF
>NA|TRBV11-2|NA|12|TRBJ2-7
TGTGCCAGCAGCTTTACAGGGTTCGAGCAGTACTTC
CASSFTGFEQYF
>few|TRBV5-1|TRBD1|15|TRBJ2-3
TGCGCCAGCAGCACTGGGACAGGGGGTGAAGATACGCAGTATTTT
CASSTGTGGEDTQYF
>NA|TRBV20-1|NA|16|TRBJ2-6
TGCAGTGCTAGAGAGCAGGGGAGGGCTGGGGCCAACGTCCTGACTTTC
CSAREQGRAGANVLTF